One TCR beta chain is described in this entry. What it recognizes is unknown. Scientists amplified the TCR beta CDR3 regions from RNA transcripts. First-round RT-PCR employed HTBI primers, with a second-round multiplex PCR after it. TCRdb reprocessed the multiplex PCR reads with MiXCR, giving one entry per CDR3 protein. This sample has over a million distinct CDR3 sequences, with roughly two fifths found just once. This sample is part of a study of Graves' ophthalmopathy and Graves' hyperthyroidism. Newly diagnosed hyperthyroidism donors, aged 18 to 65, duration under 2 months. Other autoimmune diseases, uncontrolled infections, pregnancy or lactation ruled patients out of participation. General study results and limits: Sensitivity of 55% to 71% and specificity of under 85% were achieved by the model that predicted ophthalmopathy progression. Blood samples also showed most expanded thyroid clonotypes exceeding 0.001 frequency.

Losses at the gene ends were 9 bases for V and 3 bases for J; bases not matched to a gene: 4. The CDR3 extends over 13 amino acids. Germline values: CDR1 SNHLY, CDR2 FYNNEI. The clonotype originates from an adult man with Graves' hyperthyroidism. The rearrangement links TRBV2 to TRBJ1-5; 8 bases align to TRBD1. Sequencing was done on a sample of peripheral blood or thyroid tissue (not recorded which). The DNA of the CDR3 is TGTGCCAGGCGGACAGGGCCCAATCAGCCCCAGCATTTT. Translating it yields CARRTGPNQPQHF.